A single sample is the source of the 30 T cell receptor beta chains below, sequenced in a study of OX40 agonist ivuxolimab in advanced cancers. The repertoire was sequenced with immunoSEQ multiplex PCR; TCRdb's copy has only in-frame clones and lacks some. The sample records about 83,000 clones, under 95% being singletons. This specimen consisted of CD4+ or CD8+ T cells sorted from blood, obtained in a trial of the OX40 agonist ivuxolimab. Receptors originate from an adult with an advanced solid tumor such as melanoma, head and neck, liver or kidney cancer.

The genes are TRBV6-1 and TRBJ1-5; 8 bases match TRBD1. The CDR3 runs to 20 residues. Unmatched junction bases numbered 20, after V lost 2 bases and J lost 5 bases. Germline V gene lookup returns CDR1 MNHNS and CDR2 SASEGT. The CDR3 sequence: CASSERLYGSRGRSYQPQHF. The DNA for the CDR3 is TGTGCCAGCAGTGAAAGGCTATACGGGAGCAGGGGGCGTTCGTATCAGCCCCAGCATTTT.

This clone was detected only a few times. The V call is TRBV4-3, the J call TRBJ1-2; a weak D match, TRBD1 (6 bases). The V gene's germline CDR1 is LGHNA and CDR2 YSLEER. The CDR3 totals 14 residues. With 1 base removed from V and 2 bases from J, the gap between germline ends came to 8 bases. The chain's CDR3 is CASSQATGNYGYTF. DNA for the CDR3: TGCGCCAGCAGCCAAGCGACAGGCAACTATGGCTACACCTTC.

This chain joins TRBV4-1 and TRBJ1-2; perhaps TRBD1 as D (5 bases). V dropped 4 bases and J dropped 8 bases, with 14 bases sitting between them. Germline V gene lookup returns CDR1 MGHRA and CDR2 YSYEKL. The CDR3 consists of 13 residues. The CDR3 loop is CASSPGGGHGYTF. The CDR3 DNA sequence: TGCGCCAGCAGCCCGGGGGGAGGGCACGGCTACACCTTC.

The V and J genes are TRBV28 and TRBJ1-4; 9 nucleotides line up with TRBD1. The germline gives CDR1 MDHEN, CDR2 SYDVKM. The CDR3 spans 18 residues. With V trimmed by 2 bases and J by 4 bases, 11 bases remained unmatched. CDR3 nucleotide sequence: TGTGCCAGCAGTTTAGAGGACAGGGGAATCCTTATTAATGAAAAACTGTTTTTT. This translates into CASSLEDRGILINEKLFF.

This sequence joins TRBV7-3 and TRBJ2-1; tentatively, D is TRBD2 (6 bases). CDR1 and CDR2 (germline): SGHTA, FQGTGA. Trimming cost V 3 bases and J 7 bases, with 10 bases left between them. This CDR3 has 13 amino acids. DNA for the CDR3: TGTGCCAGCAGCTTCGGGGGACGGAATGAGCAGTTCTTC. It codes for CASSFGGRNEQFF. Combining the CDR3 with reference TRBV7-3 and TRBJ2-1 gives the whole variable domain GAGVSQTPSNKVTEKGKYVELRCDPISGHTALYWYRQSLGQGPEFLIYFQGTGAADDSGLPNDRFFAVRPEGSVSTLKIQRTERGDSAVYLCASSFGGRNEQFFGPGTRLTVL.

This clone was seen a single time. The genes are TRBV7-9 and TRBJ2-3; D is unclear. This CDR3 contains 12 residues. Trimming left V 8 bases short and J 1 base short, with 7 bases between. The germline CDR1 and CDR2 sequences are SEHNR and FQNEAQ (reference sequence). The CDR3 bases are TGTGCCAGCTCCCCTCGCACAGATACGCAGTATTTT. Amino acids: CASSPRTDTQYF.

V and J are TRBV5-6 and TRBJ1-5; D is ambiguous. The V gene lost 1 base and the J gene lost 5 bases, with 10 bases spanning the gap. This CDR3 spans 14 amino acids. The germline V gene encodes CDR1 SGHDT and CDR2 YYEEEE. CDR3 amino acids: CASSLSTAYQPQHF. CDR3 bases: TGTGCCAGCAGCTTGTCCACAGCTTATCAGCCCCAGCATTTT.

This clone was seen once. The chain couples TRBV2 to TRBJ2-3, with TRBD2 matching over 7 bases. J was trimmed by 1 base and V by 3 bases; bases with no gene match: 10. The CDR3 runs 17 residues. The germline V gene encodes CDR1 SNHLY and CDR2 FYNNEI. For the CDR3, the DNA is TGTGCCAGCAGTGATACGTCTGCGGGAGTGGGCACAGATACGCAGTATTTT. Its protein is CASSDTSAGVGTDTQYF. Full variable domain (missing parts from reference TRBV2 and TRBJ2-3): EPEVTQTPSHQVTQMGQEVILRCVPISNHLYFYWYRQILGQKVEFLVSFYNNEISEKSEIFDDQFSVERPDGSNFTLKIRSTKLEDSAMYFCASSDTSAGVGTDTQYFGPGTRLTVL.

CDR3 loop: CASSYVDSTDTQYF. CDR3 DNA sequence: TGTGCCAGCAGCTACGTTGACAGCACAGATACGCAGTATTTT. This sequence joins TRBV7-8 and TRBJ2-3, with D hard to call. Germline CDR1 is SGHVS and CDR2 is FQNEAQ. V was shortened by 4 bases and J by 0 bases, with 8 bases between the two germline ends. CDR3 length: 14 residues.

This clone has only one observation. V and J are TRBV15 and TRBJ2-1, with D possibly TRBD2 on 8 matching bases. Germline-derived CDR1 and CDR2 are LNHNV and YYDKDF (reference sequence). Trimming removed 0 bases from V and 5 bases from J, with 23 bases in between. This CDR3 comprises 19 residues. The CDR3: CATSRERTGPGGFHNEQFF. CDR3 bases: TGTGCCACCAGCAGAGAGCGGACAGGCCCGGGGGGGTTTCACAATGAGCAGTTCTTC.

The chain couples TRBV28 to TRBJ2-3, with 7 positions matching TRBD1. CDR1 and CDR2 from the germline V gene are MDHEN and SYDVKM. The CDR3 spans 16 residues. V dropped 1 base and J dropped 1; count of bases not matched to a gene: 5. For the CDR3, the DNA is TGTGCCAGCAGTTTATTGGGGACAGTGGGCACAGATACGCAGTATTTT. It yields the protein CASSLLGTVGTDTQYF. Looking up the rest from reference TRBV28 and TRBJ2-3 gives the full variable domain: DVKVTQSSRYLVKRTGEKVFLECVQDMDHENMFWYRQDPGLGLRLIYFSYDVKMKEKGDIPEGYSVSREKKERFSLILESASTNQTSMYLCASSLLGTVGTDTQYFGPGTRLTVL.

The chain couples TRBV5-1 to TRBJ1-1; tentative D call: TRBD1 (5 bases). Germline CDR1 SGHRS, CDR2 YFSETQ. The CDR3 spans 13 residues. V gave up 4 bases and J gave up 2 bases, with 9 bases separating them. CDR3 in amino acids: CASSMDTNTEAFF. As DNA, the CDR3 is TGCGCCAGCAGCATGGACACCAACACTGAAGCTTTCTTT.

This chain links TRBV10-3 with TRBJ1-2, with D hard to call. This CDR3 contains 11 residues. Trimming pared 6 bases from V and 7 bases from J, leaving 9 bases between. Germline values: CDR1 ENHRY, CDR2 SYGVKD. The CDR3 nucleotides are TGTGCCATCAGGGGCTCGGGTGGCTACACCTTC. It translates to CAIRGSGGYTF.

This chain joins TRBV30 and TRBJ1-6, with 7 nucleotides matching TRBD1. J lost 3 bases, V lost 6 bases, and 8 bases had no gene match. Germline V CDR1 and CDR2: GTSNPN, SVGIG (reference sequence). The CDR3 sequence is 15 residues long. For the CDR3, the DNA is TGTGCCTGCCTGATCGGGACAGACTATAATTCACCCCTCCACTTT. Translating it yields CACLIGTDYNSPLHF. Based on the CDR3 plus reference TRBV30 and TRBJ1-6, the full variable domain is SQTIHQWPATLVQPVGSPLSLECTVEGTSNPNLYWYRQAAGRGLQLLFYSVGIGQISSEVPQNLSASRPQDRQFILSSKKLLLSDSGFYLCACLIGTDYNSPLHFGNGTRLTVT.

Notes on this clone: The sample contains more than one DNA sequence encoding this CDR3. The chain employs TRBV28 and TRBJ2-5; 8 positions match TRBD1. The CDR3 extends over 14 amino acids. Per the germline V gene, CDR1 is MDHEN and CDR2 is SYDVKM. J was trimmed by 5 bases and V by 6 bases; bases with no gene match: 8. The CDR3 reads CASRQDREWETQYF. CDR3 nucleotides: TGTGCCAGCAGGCAGGACAGGGAATGGGAGACCCAGTACTTC.

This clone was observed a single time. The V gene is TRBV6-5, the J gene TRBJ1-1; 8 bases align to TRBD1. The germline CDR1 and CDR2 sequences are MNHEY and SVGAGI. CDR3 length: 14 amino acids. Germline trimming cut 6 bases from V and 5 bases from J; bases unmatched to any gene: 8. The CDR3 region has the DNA TGTGCCAGCAGCAAGACAGGGGACGGGACTGAAGCTTTCTTT. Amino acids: CASSKTGDGTEAFF.

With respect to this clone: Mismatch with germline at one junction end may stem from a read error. The CDR3 DNA follows: TGCGCCAGCGGCCATGGGGGCACTGAAGCTTTCTTT. This codes for CASGHGGTEAFF. The V call is TRBV4-1, the J call TRBJ1-1; possibly TRBD1 for D (5 bases). Germline values: CDR1 MGHRA, CDR2 YSYEKL. The CDR3 totals 12 residues.

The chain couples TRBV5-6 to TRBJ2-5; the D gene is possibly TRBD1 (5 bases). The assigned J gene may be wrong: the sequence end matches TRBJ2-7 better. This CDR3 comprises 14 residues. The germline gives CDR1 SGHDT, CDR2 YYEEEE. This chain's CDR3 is CASSPDSQTYEQYF. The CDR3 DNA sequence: TGTGCCAGCAGCCCTGACAGCCAAACCTACGAGCAGTACTTC.

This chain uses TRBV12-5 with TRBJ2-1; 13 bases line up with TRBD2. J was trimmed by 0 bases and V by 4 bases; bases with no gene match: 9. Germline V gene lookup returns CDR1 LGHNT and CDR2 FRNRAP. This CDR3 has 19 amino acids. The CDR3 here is CASGSGLAGVPSSYNEQFF. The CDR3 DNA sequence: TGTGCTAGTGGTTCCGGACTAGCGGGAGTCCCCAGCTCCTACAATGAGCAGTTCTTC.

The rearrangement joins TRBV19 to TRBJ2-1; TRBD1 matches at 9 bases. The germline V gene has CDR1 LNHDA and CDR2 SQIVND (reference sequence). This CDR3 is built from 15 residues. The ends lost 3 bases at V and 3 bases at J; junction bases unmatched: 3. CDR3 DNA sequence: TGTGCCAGTAGTATCGGGACAGGGTTCTACAATGAGCAGTTCTTC. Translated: CASSIGTGFYNEQFF.

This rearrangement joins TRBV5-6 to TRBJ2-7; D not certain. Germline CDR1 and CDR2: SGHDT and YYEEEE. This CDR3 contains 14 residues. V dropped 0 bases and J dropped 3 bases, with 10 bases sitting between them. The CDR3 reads CASSLEYGNYEQYV. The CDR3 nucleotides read TGTGCCAGCAGCTTGGAATACGGCAACTACGAGCAGTACGTC.

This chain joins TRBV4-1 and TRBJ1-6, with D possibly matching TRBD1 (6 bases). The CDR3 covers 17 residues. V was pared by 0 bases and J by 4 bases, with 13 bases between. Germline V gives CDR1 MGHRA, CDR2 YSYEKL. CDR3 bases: TGCGCCAGCAGCCAAGATGGGGGCGAGGGATATAATTCACCCCTCCACTTT. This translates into CASSQDGGEGYNSPLHF.

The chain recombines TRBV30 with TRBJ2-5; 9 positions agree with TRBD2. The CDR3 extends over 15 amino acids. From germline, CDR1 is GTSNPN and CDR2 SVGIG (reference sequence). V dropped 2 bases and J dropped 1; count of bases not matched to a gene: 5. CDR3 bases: TGTGCCTGGAGTCTGGGGACTAGCACCCAAGAGACCCAGTACTTC. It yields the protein CAWSLGTSTQETQYF.

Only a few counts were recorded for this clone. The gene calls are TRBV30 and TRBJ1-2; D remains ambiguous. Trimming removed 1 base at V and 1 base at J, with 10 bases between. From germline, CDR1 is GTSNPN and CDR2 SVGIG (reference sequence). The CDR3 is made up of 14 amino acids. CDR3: CAWSEARRNYGYTF. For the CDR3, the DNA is TGTGCCTGGAGTGAGGCCAGGCGTAACTATGGCTACACCTTC.

The CDR3 is CASSRTPGRGDNEQFF. CDR3 nucleotide sequence: TGCGCCAGCAGCCGTACACCGGGACGGGGGGACAATGAGCAGTTCTTC. This chain joins TRBV4-1 and TRBJ2-1; the match to TRBD2 covers 7 bases. Germline CDR1 is MGHRA and CDR2 is YSYEKL. CDR3 length: 16 amino acids. Trimming removed 4 bases from V and 5 bases from J; junction bases left unmatched: 11.

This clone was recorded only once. DNA of the CDR3: TGTGCCAGCAGCCCCCATCTCACCTACGAGCAGTACGTC. Protein: CASSPHLTYEQYV. The gene calls are TRBV5-5 and TRBJ2-7; D remains ambiguous. Per germline, CDR1 SGHKS and CDR2 YYEKEE (reference sequence). V lost 4 bases, J lost 2 bases, and 10 bases lay in between. This CDR3 spans 13 amino acids.

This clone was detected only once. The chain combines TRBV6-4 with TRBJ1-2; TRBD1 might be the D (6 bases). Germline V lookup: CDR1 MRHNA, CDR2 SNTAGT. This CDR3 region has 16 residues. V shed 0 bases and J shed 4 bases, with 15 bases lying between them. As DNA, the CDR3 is TGTGCCAGCAGTGACTCGATTAGGACAGATCCCTATGGCTACACCTTC. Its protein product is CASSDSIRTDPYGYTF.

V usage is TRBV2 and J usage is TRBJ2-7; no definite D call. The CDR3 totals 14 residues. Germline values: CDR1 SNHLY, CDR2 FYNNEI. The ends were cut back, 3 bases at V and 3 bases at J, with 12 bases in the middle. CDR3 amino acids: CASSEAIIYYEQYF. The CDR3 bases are TGTGCCAGCAGTGAGGCCATTATTTACTACGAGCAGTACTTC.

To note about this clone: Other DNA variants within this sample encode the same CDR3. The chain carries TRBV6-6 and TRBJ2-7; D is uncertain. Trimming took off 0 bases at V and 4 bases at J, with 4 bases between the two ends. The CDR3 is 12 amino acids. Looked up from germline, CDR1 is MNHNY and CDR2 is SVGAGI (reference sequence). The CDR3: CASSYSSYEQYF. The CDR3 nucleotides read TGTGCCAGCAGTTACTCGTCTTACGAGCAGTACTTC.

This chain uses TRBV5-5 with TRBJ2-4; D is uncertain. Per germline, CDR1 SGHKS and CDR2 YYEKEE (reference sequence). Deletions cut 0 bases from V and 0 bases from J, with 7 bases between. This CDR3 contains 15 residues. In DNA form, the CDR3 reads TGTGCCAGCAGCTTGGGGGCCTTAGCCAAAAACATTCAGTACTTC. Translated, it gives CASSLGALAKNIQYF.